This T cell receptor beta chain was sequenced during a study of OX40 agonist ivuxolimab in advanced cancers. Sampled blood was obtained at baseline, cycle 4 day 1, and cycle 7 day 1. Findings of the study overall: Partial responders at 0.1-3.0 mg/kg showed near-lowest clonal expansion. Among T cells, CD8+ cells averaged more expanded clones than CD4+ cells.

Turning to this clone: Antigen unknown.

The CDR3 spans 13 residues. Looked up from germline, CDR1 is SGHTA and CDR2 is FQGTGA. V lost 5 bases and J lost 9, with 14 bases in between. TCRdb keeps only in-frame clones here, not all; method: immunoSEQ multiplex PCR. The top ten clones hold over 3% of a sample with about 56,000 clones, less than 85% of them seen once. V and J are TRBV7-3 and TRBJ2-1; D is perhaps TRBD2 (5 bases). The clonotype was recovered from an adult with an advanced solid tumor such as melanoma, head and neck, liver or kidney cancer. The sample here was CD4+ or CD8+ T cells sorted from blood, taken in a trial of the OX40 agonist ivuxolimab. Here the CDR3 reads CASSTGGWAEQFF. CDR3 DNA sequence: TGTGCCAGCAGCACCGGAGGTTGGGCTGAGCAGTTCTTC. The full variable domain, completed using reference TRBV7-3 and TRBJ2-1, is GAGVSQTPSNKVTEKGKYVELRCDPISGHTALYWYRQSLGQGPEFLIYFQGTGAADDSGLPNDRFFAVRPEGSVSTLKIQRTERGDSAVYLCASSTGGWAEQFFGPGTRLTVL.